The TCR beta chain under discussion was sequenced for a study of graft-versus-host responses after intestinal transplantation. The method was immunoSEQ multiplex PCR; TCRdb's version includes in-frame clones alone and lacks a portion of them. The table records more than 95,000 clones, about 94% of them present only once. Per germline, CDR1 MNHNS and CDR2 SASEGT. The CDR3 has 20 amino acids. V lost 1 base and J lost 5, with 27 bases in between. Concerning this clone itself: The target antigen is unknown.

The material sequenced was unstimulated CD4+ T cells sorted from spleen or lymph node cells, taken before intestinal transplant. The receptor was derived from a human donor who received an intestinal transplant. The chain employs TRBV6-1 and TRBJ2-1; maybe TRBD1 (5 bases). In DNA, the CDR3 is TGTGCCAGCAGTGAAGTGACGAGTCTAGGGGTTCGGCAATTGGACAATGAGCAGTTCTTC. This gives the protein CASSEVTSLGVRQLDNEQFF.